The subject of this entry is one TCR beta chain. What it binds is not known. Germline values: CDR1 SEHNR, CDR2 FQNEAQ (reference sequence). The CDR3 is 11 residues long. Naive CD8+ T cells displayed a CD45RO-CCR7+CD27+CD95- phenotype. These data belong to a study of CXCR3-negative and CXCR3-positive naive CD8 T cells. The study, taken as a whole, reports: Post-cryopreservation CXCR3 expression was partly diminished, and the bulk of assays employed fresh PBMCs. TRBV-TRBJ usage was similar across naive CXCR3 subsets but distinct in memory cells. TRB CDR3s of CXCR3-positive naive cells were more hydrophobic than those of CXCR3-negative naive cells.

It was by 5' RACE with UMI labels that the TRB cDNA libraries were prepared. One entry per CDR3 protein, without DNA, is what TCRdb gives after re-calling the 5' RACE reads. The sample totals about 120,000 distinct CDR3 sequences. The rearrangement links TRBV7-9 to TRBJ2-1; TCRdb returns TRBD1, unconfirmable since there is no DNA. The sequence was collected from a human donor in good health. Some clones in this sample may be carry-over from other donors' samples. Sample: naive CXCR3+ CD8+ T cells from blood. The subset is: CD45RO-CCR7+CD27+CD95- naive CD8+ T cells expressing CXCR3 (TNR3+). The CDR3 sequence: CASRAGNEQFF.